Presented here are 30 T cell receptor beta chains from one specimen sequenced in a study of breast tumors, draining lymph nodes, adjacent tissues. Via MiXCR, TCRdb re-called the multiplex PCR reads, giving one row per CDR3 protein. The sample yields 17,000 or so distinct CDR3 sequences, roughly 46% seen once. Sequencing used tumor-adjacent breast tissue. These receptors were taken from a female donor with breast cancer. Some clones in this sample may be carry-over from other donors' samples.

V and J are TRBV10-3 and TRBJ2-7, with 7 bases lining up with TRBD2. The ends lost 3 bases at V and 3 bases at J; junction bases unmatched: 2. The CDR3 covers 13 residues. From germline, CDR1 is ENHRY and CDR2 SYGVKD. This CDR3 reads CAISDRGGYEQYF. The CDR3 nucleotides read TGTGCCATCAGTGATCGCGGGGGCTACGAGCAGTACTTC.

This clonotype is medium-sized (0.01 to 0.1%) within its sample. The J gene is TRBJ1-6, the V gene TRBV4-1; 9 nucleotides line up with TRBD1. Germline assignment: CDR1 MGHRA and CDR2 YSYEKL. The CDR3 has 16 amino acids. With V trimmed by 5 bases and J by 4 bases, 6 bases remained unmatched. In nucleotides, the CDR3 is TGCGCCAGCAGCGCCCTGACAGGGGGTTATAATTCACCCCTCCACTTT. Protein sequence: CASSALTGGYNSPLHF.

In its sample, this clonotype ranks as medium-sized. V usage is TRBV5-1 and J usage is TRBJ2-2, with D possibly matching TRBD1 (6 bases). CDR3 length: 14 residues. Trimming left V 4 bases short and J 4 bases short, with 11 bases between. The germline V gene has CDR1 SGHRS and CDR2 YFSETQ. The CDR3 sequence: CASSIGQPTGELFF. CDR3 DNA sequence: TGCGCCAGCAGCATCGGACAGCCCACCGGGGAGCTGTTTTTT.

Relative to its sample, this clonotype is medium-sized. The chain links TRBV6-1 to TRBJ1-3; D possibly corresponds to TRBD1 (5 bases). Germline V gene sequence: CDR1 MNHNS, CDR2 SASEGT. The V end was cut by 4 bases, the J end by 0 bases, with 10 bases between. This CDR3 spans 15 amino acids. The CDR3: CASSVDGASGNTIYF. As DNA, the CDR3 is TGTGCCAGCAGTGTTGACGGGGCCTCTGGAAACACCATATATTTT.

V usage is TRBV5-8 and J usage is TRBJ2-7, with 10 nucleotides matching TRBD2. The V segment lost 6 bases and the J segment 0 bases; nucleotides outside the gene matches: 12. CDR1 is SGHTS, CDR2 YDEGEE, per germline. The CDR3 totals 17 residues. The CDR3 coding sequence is TGTGCCAGCACCAATCTAGCGGGAGCTAGCGGCTCCTACGAGCAGTACTTC. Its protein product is CASTNLAGASGSYEQYF.

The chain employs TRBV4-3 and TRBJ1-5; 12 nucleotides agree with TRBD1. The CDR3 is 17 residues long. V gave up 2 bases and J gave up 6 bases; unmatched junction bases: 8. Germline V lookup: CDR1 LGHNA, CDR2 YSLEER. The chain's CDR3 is CASSQFGTGGGSQPQHF. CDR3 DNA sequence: TGCGCCAGCAGCCAATTCGGGACAGGGGGCGGTAGTCAGCCCCAGCATTTT.

The CDR3 spells CASSGTQDSYEQYF. The CDR3, as DNA: TGTGCCAGCAGCGGGACGCAGGATTCCTACGAGCAGTACTTC. V is TRBV2 and J is TRBJ2-7; D might be TRBD1 or TRBD2, each matching 5 bases. Germline V gene sequence: CDR1 SNHLY, CDR2 FYNNEI. CDR3 size: 14 residues. V dropped 6 bases and J dropped 1 base, with 13 bases sitting between them.

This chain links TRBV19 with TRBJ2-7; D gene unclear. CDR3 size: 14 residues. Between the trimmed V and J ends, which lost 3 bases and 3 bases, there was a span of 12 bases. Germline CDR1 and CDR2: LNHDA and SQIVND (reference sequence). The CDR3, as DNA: TGTGCCAGTAGTATGGTTGGACCGAACTACGAGCAGTACTTC. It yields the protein CASSMVGPNYEQYF. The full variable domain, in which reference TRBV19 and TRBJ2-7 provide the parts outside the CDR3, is DGGITQSPKYLFRKEGQNVTLSCEQNLNHDAMYWYRQDPGQGLRLIYYSQIVNDFQKGDIAEGYSVSREKKESFPLTVTSAQKNPTAFYLCASSMVGPNYEQYFGPGTRLTVT.

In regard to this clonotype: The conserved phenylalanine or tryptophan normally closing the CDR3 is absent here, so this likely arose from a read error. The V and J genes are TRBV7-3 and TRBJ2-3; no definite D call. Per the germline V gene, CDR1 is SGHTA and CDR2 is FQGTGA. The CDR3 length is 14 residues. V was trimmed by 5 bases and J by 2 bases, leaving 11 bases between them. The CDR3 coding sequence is TGTGCCAGCAGCCCCTCAGACCCCACAGATACGCAGTATCTT. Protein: CASSPSDPTDTQYL.

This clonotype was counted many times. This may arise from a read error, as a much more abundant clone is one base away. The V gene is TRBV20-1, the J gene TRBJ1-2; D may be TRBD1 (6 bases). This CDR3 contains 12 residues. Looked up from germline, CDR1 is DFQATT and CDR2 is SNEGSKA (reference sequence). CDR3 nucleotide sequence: TGCAGTGCTACGGACAGCCCCTATGGCTCCACCTTC. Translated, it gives CSATDSPYGSTF.

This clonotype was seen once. The CDR3 nucleotides are TGTGCCACCAGCAGAGATCGGACAGGGGGCAACGAGCAGTACTTC. It is translated as CATSRDRTGGNEQYF. V is TRBV15 and J is TRBJ2-7; 11 bases align to TRBD1. Germline lookup yields CDR1 LNHNV and CDR2 YYDKDF (reference sequence). The CDR3 runs to 15 residues. The trim removed 0 bases at V and 5 bases at J, leaving 3 bases unmatched.

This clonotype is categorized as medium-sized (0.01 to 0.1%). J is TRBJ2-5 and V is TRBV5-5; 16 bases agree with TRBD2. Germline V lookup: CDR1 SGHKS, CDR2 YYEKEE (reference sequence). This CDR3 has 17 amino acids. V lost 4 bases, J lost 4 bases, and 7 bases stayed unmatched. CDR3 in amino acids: CASSPGTSGGARETQYF. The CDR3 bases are TGTGCCAGCAGCCCGGGGACTAGCGGGGGGGCGCGAGAGACCCAGTACTTC.

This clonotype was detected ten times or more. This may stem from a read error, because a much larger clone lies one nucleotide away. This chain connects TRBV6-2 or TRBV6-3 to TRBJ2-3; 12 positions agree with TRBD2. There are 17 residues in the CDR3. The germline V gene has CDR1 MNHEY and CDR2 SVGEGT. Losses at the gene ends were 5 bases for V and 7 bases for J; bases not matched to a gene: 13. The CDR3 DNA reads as TGTGCCAGCAGTCACCTCACTAGCGGGGGGATTGAAAATACGCAGTATTTT. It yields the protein CASSHLTSGGIENTQYF.

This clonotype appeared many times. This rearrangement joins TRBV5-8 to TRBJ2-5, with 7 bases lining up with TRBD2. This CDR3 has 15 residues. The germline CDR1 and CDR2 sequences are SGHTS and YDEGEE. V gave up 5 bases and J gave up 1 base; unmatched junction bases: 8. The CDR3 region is CASSFSGDLQETQYF. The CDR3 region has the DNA TGTGCCAGCAGTTTCAGCGGGGACCTCCAAGAGACCCAGTACTTC.

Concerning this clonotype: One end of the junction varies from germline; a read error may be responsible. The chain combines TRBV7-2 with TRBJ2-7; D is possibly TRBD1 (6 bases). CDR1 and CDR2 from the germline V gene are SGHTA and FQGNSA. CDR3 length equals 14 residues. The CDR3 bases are TGCGCCAGCAGCCCGAGGGGGAGCACCTACGAGCAGTACTTC. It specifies CASSPRGSTYEQYF.

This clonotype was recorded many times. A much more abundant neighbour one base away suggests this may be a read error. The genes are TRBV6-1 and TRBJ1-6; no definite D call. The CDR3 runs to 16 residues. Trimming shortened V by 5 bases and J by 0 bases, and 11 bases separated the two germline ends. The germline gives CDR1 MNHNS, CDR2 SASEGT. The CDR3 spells CASSPHSSSYNSPLHF. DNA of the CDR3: TGTGCCAGCAGTCCTCACTCGAGCTCCTATAATTCACCCCTCCACTTT.

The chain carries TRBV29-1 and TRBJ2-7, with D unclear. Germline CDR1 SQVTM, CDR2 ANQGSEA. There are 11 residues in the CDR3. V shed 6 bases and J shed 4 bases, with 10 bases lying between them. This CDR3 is CSVGTTYEQYF. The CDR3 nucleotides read TGCAGCGTCGGCACCACGTACGAGCAGTACTTC.

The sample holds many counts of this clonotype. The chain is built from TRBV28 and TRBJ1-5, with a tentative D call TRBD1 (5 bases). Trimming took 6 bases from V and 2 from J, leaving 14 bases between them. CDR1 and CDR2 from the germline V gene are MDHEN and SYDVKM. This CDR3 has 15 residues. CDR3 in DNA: TGTGCCAGCAGCTACAGGCGGTTCGGCAATCAGCCCCAGCATTTT. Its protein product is CASSYRRFGNQPQHF.

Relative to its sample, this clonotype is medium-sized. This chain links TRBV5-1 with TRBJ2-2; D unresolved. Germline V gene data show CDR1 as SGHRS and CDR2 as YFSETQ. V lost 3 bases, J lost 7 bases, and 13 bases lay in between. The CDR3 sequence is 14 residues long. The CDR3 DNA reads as TGCGCCAGCAGCTCCACCGAAGTCGGCGGGGAGCTGTTTTTT. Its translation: CASSSTEVGGELFF.

The CDR3 nucleotides read TGTGCCAGCAGCTATACAGGGGCCGGAGAGACCCAGTACTTC. Encoded protein: CASSYTGAGETQYF. The chain carries TRBV7-2 and TRBJ2-5; 7 bases are a match to TRBD1. The germline V gene has CDR1 SGHTA and CDR2 FQGNSA. With 4 bases clipped from V and 4 bases from J, the junction kept 6 bases outside the gene matches. CDR3 length: 14 amino acids. Filled out from reference TRBV7-2 and TRBJ2-5, the complete variable domain reads GAGVSQSPSNKVTEKGKDVELRCDPISGHTALYWYRQSLGQGLEFLIYFQGNSAPDKSGLPSDRFSAERTGGSVSTLTIQRTQQEDSAVYLCASSYTGAGETQYFGPGTRLLVL.

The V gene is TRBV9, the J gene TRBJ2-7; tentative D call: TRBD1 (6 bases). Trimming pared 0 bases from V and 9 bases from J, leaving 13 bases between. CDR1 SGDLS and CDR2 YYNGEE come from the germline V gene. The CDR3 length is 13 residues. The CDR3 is CASSVDPTGRQYF. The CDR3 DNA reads TGTGCCAGCAGCGTAGACCCGACAGGTCGGCAGTACTTC.

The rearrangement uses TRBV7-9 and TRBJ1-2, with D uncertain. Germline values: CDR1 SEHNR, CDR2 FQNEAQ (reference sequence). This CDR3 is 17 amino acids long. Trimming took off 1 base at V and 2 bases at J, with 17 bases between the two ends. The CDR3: CASSLEWLAGGNYGYTF. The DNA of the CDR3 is TGTGCCAGCAGCTTAGAATGGCTAGCGGGAGGGAACTATGGCTACACCTTC.

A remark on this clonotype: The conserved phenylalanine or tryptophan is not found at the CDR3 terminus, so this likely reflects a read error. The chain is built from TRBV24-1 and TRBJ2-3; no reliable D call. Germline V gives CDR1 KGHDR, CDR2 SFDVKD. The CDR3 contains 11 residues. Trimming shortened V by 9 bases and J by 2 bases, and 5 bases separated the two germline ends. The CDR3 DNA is TGTGCCACCGGTTTCACAGATACGCAGTATTAT. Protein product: CATGFTDTQYY.

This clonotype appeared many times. This chain's CDR3 is CASGLGSGANVLTF. CDR3 nucleotide sequence: TGTGCTAGTGGTTTGGGCTCTGGGGCCAACGTCCTGACTTTC. This chain connects TRBV12-5 to TRBJ2-6; D is ambiguous. The CDR3 has 14 amino acids. V was trimmed by 1 base and J by 0 bases, leaving 1 base between them. The germline CDR1 and CDR2 sequences are LGHNT and FRNRAP.

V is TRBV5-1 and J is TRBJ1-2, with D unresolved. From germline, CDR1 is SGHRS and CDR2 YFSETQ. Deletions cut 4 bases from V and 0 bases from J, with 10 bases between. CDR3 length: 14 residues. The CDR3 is CASSIHGANYGYTF. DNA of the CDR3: TGCGCCAGCAGCATCCATGGGGCTAACTATGGCTACACCTTC.

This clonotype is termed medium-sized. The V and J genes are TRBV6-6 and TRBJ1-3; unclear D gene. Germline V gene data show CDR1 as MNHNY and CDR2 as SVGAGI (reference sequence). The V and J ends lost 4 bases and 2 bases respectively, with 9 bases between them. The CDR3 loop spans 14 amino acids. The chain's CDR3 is CASSFWEAGNTIYF. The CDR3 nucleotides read TGTGCCAGCAGTTTTTGGGAGGCTGGAAACACCATATATTTT.

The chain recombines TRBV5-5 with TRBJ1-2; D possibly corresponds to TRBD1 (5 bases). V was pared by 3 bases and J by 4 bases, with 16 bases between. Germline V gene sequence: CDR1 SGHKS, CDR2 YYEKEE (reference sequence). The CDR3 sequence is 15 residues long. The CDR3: CASSWGGTPIYGYTF. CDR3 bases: TGTGCCAGCAGCTGGGGGGGTACACCTATCTATGGCTACACCTTC.

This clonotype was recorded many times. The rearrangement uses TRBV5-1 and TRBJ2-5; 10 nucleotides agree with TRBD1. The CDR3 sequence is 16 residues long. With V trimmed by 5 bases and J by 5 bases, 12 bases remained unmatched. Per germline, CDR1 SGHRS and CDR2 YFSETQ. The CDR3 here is CASRAQSGQGGETQYF. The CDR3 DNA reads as TGCGCCAGCAGAGCTCAGAGCGGACAGGGGGGGGAGACCCAGTACTTC.

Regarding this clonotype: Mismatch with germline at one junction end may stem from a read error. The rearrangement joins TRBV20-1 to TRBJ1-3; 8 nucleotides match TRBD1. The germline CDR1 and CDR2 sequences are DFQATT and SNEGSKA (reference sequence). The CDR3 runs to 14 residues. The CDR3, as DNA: TGCAATGCTAGCAACAGGGGGATGGGAAACACCATATATTTT. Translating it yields CNASNRGMGNTIYF.

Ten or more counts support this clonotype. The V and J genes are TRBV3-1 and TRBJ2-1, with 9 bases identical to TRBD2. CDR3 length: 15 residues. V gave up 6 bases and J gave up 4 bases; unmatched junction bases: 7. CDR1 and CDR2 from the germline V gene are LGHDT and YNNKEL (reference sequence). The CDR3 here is CASRPIAGAYNEQFF. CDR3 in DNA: TGTGCCAGCAGACCGATAGCGGGAGCTTACAATGAGCAGTTCTTC.